The rows below give T cell receptor beta chains drawn from one sample of a study of blood T cells in healthy people across ages. TCRdb re-derived calls from the 5' RACE reads in MiXCR, one entry per CDR3 protein. The data show almost 1 million distinct CDR3 sequences, roughly half seen once. The specimen was blood. The receptors here all came from a woman aged 60 to 75 in good health. Both conserved end residues are part of each CDR3. The D gene is left open where the match is weak. The size field is filled for only some rows; it gives once, few, many or a size class.

v_gene: TRBV13
d_gene: .
len: 13
abundance: few
j_gene: TRBJ2-1
CDR3nt: TGTGCCAGCAGCCAGACAGACAACAACGAGCAGTTCTTC
CDR3aa: CASSQTDNNEQFF

v_gene: TRBV9
d_gene: TRBD1
len: 18
abundance: .
j_gene: TRBJ2-1
CDR3nt: TGTGCCAGCAGCCCTAGGGACAGGGGCCCCTTGTACGTCAATGAGCAGTTCTTC
CDR3aa: CASSPRDRGPLYVNEQFF

v_gene: TRBV5-4
d_gene: TRBD1
len: 14
abundance: .
j_gene: TRBJ2-2
CDR3nt: TGTGCCAGCAGACGGGGACAGGGCACCGGGGAGCTGTTTTTT
CDR3aa: CASRRGQGTGELFF

v_gene: TRBV18
d_gene: .
len: 14
abundance: .
j_gene: TRBJ2-7
CDR3nt: TGTGCCTGCTCACCAGCTGGAGGGAGCTACGAGCAGTACTTC
CDR3aa: CACSPAGGSYEQYF

v_gene: TRBV6-5
d_gene: .
len: 12
abundance: .
j_gene: TRBJ2-7
CDR3nt: TGTGCCAGCAGTTACTCGGGACACCCGCAGTACTTC
CDR3aa: CASSYSGHPQYF

v_gene: TRBV7-9
d_gene: TRBD2
len: 14
abundance: many
j_gene: TRBJ2-7
CDR3nt: TGTGCCAGCAGCCGGGACGGGAGGGACTACGAGCAGTACTTC
CDR3aa: CASSRDGRDYEQYF

v_gene: TRBV7-2
d_gene: .
len: 13
abundance: .
j_gene: TRBJ2-7
CDR3nt: TGTGCCAGCAGCGATATCGGAACCTACGAGCAGTACTTC
CDR3aa: CASSDIGTYEQYF

v_gene: TRBV4-1
d_gene: .
len: 17
abundance: .
j_gene: TRBJ2-5
CDR3nt: TGCGCCAGCAGCCAAGCACTGACAGAGTCGAAGAGGGAGACCCAGTACTTC
CDR3aa: CASSQALTESKRETQYF

v_gene: TRBV5-8
d_gene: .
len: 16
abundance: .
j_gene: TRBJ2-7
CDR3nt: TGTGCCAGCAGATATACAACAGGGAGTGGGGGCAATGAGCAGTACTTC
CDR3aa: CASRYTTGSGGNEQYF

v_gene: TRBV5-1
d_gene: TRBD2
len: 15
abundance: .
j_gene: TRBJ2-1
CDR3nt: TGCGCCAGCAGCGCACTAGCGGGAGGGGACAATGAGCAGTTCTTC
CDR3aa: CASSALAGGDNEQFF

v_gene: TRBV4-3
d_gene: .
len: 13
abundance: few
j_gene: TRBJ2-7
CDR3nt: TGCGCCAGCAGCCAAGAATACCCGCACGAGCAGTACTTC
CDR3aa: CASSQEYPHEQYF

v_gene: TRBV27
d_gene: .
len: 14
abundance: few
j_gene: TRBJ2-7
CDR3nt: TGTGCCAGCAGTTTATCGTTCAGCTCCTACGAGCAGTACTTC
CDR3aa: CASSLSFSSYEQYF

v_gene: TRBV12-3/TRBV12-4
d_gene: .
len: 16
abundance: .
j_gene: TRBJ1-4
CDR3nt: TGTGCCAGCAGTTTAGGGCTGGAGTGGAGTAATGAAAAACTGTTTTTT
CDR3aa: CASSLGLEWSNEKLFF

v_gene: TRBV20-1
d_gene: TRBD2
len: 15
abundance: .
j_gene: TRBJ2-1
CDR3nt: TGCAGTGCTATTATTAGCGGGGTTACCTACAATGAGCAGTTCTTC
CDR3aa: CSAIISGVTYNEQFF

v_gene: TRBV27
d_gene: TRBD2
len: 13
abundance: .
j_gene: TRBJ2-1
CDR3nt: TGTGCCAGCAATAGGGCTAGCGGGAGTTCTGAGTTCTTC
CDR3aa: CASNRASGSSEFF

v_gene: TRBV4-1
d_gene: .
len: 13
abundance: few
j_gene: TRBJ2-5
CDR3nt: TGCGCCAGCAGCCAAAGTGGGCAAGAGACCCAGTACTTC
CDR3aa: CASSQSGQETQYF

v_gene: TRBV27
d_gene: .
len: 14
abundance: .
j_gene: TRBJ2-1
CDR3nt: TGTGCCAGCACGGTCGGGAGCTCCTACAATGAGCAGTTCTTC
CDR3aa: CASTVGSSYNEQFF

v_gene: TRBV4-2
d_gene: .
len: 17
abundance: .
j_gene: TRBJ2-4
CDR3nt: TGTGCCAGCAGCCGGCCGGTGCGGGAACTAGGGAAAAACATTCAGTACTTC
CDR3aa: CASSRPVRELGKNIQYF

v_gene: TRBV7-9
d_gene: .
len: 14
abundance: .
j_gene: TRBJ2-3
CDR3nt: TGTGCCAGCAGCCCTAGGGAGTCCACAGATACGCAGTATTTT
CDR3aa: CASSPRESTDTQYF

v_gene: TRBV20-1
d_gene: TRBD1
len: 12
abundance: .
j_gene: TRBJ1-1
CDR3nt: TGCAGTCCTCGACAGGGGAACACTGAAGCTTTCTTT
CDR3aa: CSPRQGNTEAFF

v_gene: TRBV28
d_gene: TRBD1
len: 16
abundance: .
j_gene: TRBJ2-7
CDR3nt: TGTGCCAGCAGTTTTATATCCGGACAGGGACCCTACGAGCAGTACTTC
CDR3aa: CASSFISGQGPYEQYF

v_gene: TRBV3-1
d_gene: .
len: 15
abundance: few
j_gene: TRBJ1-4
CDR3nt: TGTGCCAGCAGCCGCCGGAAGGCCTCTAATGAAAAACTGTTTTTT
CDR3aa: CASSRRKASNEKLFF

v_gene: TRBV6-5
d_gene: .
len: 14
abundance: few
j_gene: TRBJ1-2
CDR3nt: TGTGCCAGCAGTCCCACGGGGGGTTTATATGGCTACACCTTC
CDR3aa: CASSPTGGLYGYTF

v_gene: TRBV4-1
d_gene: TRBD2
len: 18
abundance: once
j_gene: TRBJ2-2
CDR3nt: TGCGCCAGCAGCCAAGCGGAAAGCGGGAGGGCAGACACCGGGGAGCTGTTTTTT
CDR3aa: CASSQAESGRADTGELFF

v_gene: TRBV2
d_gene: .
len: 12
abundance: .
j_gene: TRBJ2-7
CDR3nt: TGTGCCATTCCCGACAGACCTTACGAGCAGTACTTC
CDR3aa: CAIPDRPYEQYF

v_gene: TRBV18
d_gene: TRBD1
len: 13
abundance: .
j_gene: TRBJ2-5
CDR3nt: TGTGCCAGCTCACCAGAGGGGGCTGAGACCCAGTACTTC
CDR3aa: CASSPEGAETQYF

v_gene: TRBV5-6
d_gene: TRBD1
len: 13
abundance: .
j_gene: TRBJ1-1
CDR3nt: TGTGCCAGCAGCCCATTCGACAGGGTTGAAGCTTTCTTT
CDR3aa: CASSPFDRVEAFF

v_gene: TRBV6-5
d_gene: .
len: 13
abundance: many
j_gene: TRBJ2-7
CDR3nt: TGTGCCAGCAGTTACGGGCTATCCTACGAGCAGTACTTC
CDR3aa: CASSYGLSYEQYF

v_gene: TRBV4-2
d_gene: TRBD2
len: 21
abundance: .
j_gene: TRBJ2-5
CDR3nt: TGTGCCAGCAGAGGAACGTCAGGGACTAGCGGGAGGGCGCCATTATACAATGAGCAGTACTTC
CDR3aa: CASRGTSGTSGRAPLYNEQYF

v_gene: TRBV20-1
d_gene: .
len: 15
abundance: .
j_gene: TRBJ2-1
CDR3nt: TGCAGTGCTAGGGGGGGAAAATGGACCAACAATGAGCAGTTCTTC
CDR3aa: CSARGGKWTNNEQFF

v_gene: TRBV15
d_gene: .
len: 16
abundance: .
j_gene: TRBJ2-7
CDR3nt: TGTGCCACCAGCATGGTCAGCGGTCACCTCAACTACGAGCAGTACTTC
CDR3aa: CATSMVSGHLNYEQYF

v_gene: TRBV28
d_gene: .
len: 16
abundance: .
j_gene: TRBJ2-1
CDR3nt: TGTGCCAGCAGTTTATTAGGCTCAACCATGAACAATGAGCAGTTCTTC
CDR3aa: CASSLLGSTMNNEQFF

v_gene: TRBV12-3/TRBV12-4
d_gene: .
len: 13
abundance: .
j_gene: TRBJ2-7
CDR3nt: TGTGCCAGCTCCTCCGGACCACCATACGAGCAGTACTTC
CDR3aa: CASSSGPPYEQYF

v_gene: TRBV12-3/TRBV12-4
d_gene: .
len: 14
abundance: .
j_gene: TRBJ1-2
CDR3nt: TGTGCCAGCAGTTTTCGAGGAGGGAACTATGGCTACACCTTC
CDR3aa: CASSFRGGNYGYTF

v_gene: TRBV2
d_gene: TRBD2
len: 15
abundance: .
j_gene: TRBJ2-4
CDR3nt: TGTGCCAGCAGTTACCTAGCGGGAGATTGGAACATTCAGTACTTC
CDR3aa: CASSYLAGDWNIQYF

v_gene: TRBV6-4
d_gene: .
len: 15
abundance: .
j_gene: TRBJ1-4
CDR3nt: TGTGCCAGCATCCCTCCGTGGGGCACTAATGAAAAACTGTTTTTT
CDR3aa: CASIPPWGTNEKLFF

v_gene: TRBV28
d_gene: .
len: 14
abundance: few
j_gene: TRBJ1-2
CDR3nt: TGTGCCAGCAGTTTGGGGGGCCATGGCTATGGCTACACCTTC
CDR3aa: CASSLGGHGYGYTF

v_gene: TRBV24-1
d_gene: TRBD2
len: 16
abundance: few
j_gene: TRBJ2-5
CDR3nt: TGTGCCACCAGTGATTTGGTGGCGGGAGGTTTGGAGACCCAGTACTTC
CDR3aa: CATSDLVAGGLETQYF

v_gene: TRBV2
d_gene: TRBD1
len: 14
abundance: .
j_gene: TRBJ2-4
CDR3nt: TGTGCCAGCAGAGGCAATTTCCGACAGGGTGAGCAGTACTTC
CDR3aa: CASRGNFRQGEQYF

v_gene: TRBV7-9
d_gene: TRBD2
len: 15
abundance: .
j_gene: TRBJ2-1
CDR3nt: TGTGCCAGCAGCTTAGTCGGGAGGGCCGGAGATGAGCAGTTCTTC
CDR3aa: CASSLVGRAGDEQFF

v_gene: TRBV7-6
d_gene: .
len: 16
abundance: .
j_gene: TRBJ1-4
CDR3nt: TGTGCCAGCGGATTGGTGTGGGGGGACCCTAATGAAAAACTGTTTTTT
CDR3aa: CASGLVWGDPNEKLFF

v_gene: TRBV6-5
d_gene: TRBD1
len: 16
abundance: .
j_gene: TRBJ1-2
CDR3nt: TGTGCCAGCAGTTACTCGCTCGGGACAGGGAACTATGGCTACACCTTC
CDR3aa: CASSYSLGTGNYGYTF

v_gene: TRBV21-1
d_gene: .
len: 17
abundance: .
j_gene: TRBJ2-1
CDR3nt: TGTGCCAGCACCCAAGGCCCGACTAGCGGGAGTGGAAATGAGCAGTTCTTC
CDR3aa: CASTQGPTSGSGNEQFF

v_gene: TRBV11-1
d_gene: .
len: 16
abundance: .
j_gene: TRBJ2-1
CDR3nt: TGTGCCAGCAGCTTAAATCCCCAGGGGAGCAGGGAGACCCAGTTCTTC
CDR3aa: CASSLNPQGSRETQFF

v_gene: TRBV28
d_gene: TRBD2
len: 12
abundance: few
j_gene: TRBJ2-3
CDR3nt: TGTGCCAGCAGTCCACTGGGGGGGTCACAGTATTTT
CDR3aa: CASSPLGGSQYF

v_gene: TRBV4-1
d_gene: TRBD1
len: 15
abundance: .
j_gene: TRBJ2-2
CDR3nt: TGCGCCAGCAGCCGCGCAGGGGGAAGGACCGGGGAGCTGTTTTTT
CDR3aa: CASSRAGGRTGELFF

v_gene: TRBV6-5
d_gene: TRBD1
len: 16
abundance: .
j_gene: TRBJ2-1
CDR3nt: TGTGCCAGCAGTTACTCGGGGACAGGGTCCATCGGTGAGCAGTTCTTC
CDR3aa: CASSYSGTGSIGEQFF

v_gene: TRBV27
d_gene: .
len: 13
abundance: .
j_gene: TRBJ2-7
CDR3nt: TGTGCCAGCAGTGTATCGGAGGGGAACGAGCAGTACTTC
CDR3aa: CASSVSEGNEQYF

v_gene: TRBV7-2
d_gene: TRBD2
len: 16
abundance: .
j_gene: TRBJ2-7
CDR3nt: TGTGCCAGCAGCCAACCCCGGACTAGCGGGAGATTCGAGCAGTACTTC
CDR3aa: CASSQPRTSGRFEQYF

v_gene: TRBV4-1
d_gene: TRBD2
len: 17
abundance: few
j_gene: TRBJ2-1
CDR3nt: TGCGCCAGCAGCCAAGATTGGCCCGCTAGCGGCGGGGGGGAGCAGTTCTTC
CDR3aa: CASSQDWPASGGGEQFF

v_gene: TRBV7-9
d_gene: TRBD1
len: 14
abundance: .
j_gene: TRBJ1-2
CDR3nt: TGTGCCAGCAGTTACTTGACAGGGCCTTATGGCTACACCTTC
CDR3aa: CASSYLTGPYGYTF

v_gene: TRBV29-1
d_gene: .
len: 12
abundance: many
j_gene: TRBJ1-2
CDR3nt: TGCAGCGTTGAGGACAGAGTTTATGGCTACACCTTC
CDR3aa: CSVEDRVYGYTF

v_gene: TRBV30
d_gene: .
len: 17
abundance: .
j_gene: TRBJ2-7
CDR3nt: TGTGCCTGGAGGCGTCGCGGGGAGTTAGGCACATCCTACGAGCAGTACTTC
CDR3aa: CAWRRRGELGTSYEQYF

v_gene: TRBV29-1
d_gene: .
len: 15
abundance: .
j_gene: TRBJ1-2
CDR3nt: TGCAGCGTTCTACCAACAGGGTTTCGGTCTACTGGCTACACCTTC
CDR3aa: CSVLPTGFRSTGYTF

v_gene: TRBV30
d_gene: .
len: 13
abundance: .
j_gene: TRBJ2-1
CDR3nt: TGTGCCTGGAGCCCCATCCAGGGTACTGAGCAGTTCTTC
CDR3aa: CAWSPIQGTEQFF